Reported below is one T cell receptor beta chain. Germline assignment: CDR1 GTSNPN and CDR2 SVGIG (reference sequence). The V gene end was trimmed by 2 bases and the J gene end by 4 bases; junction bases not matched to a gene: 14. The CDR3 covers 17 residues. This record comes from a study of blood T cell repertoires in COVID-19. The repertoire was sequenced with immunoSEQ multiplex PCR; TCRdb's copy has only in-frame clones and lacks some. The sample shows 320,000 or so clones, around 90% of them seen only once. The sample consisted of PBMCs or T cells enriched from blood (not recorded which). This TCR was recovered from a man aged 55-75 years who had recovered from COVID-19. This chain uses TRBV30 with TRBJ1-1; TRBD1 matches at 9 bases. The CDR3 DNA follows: TGTGCCTGGAGTAAACCGGGGAACAGGGGGCGAAGCACTGAAGCTTTCTTT. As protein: CAWSKPGNRGRSTEAFF.